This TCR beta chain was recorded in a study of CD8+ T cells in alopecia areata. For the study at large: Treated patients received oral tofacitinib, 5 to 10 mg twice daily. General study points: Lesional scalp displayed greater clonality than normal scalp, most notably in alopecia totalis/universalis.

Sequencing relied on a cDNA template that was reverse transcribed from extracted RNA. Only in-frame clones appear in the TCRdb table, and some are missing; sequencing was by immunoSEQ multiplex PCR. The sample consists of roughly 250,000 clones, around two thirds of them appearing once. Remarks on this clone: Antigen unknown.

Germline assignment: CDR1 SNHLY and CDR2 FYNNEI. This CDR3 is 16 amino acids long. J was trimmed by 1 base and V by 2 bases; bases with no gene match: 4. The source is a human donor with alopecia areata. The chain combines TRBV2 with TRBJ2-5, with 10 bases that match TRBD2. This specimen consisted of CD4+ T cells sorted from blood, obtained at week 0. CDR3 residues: CASSELTSGTQETQYF. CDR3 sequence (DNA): TGTGCCAGCAGTGAATTAACTAGCGGGACCCAAGAGACCCAGTACTTC.